The rows below give T cell receptor beta chains drawn from one sample of a study of control samples from healthy donors and cancer patients. Clones were sequenced by immunoSEQ multiplex PCR, and TCRdb holds only the in-frame ones, with some missing. This table holds more than 85,000 clones, 88% found once. The sequenced sample consisted of PBMCs. The origin of the receptors is a woman aged 55 to 70 with lung cancer. Both conserved end residues are part of each CDR3. Only some rows state a clone size, as once, few, many or a class for expanded clones.

J gene: TRBJ1-2
V gene: TRBV6-5
clone size: .
CDR3 protein: CASSYSAGRTYGYTF

J gene: TRBJ2-3
V gene: TRBV4-3
clone size: .
CDR3 protein: CASSQGGEDTQYF

J gene: TRBJ2-3
V gene: TRBV11-2
clone size: .
CDR3 protein: CASSFVPNTDTQYF

J gene: TRBJ1-2
V gene: TRBV24-1
clone size: .
CDR3 protein: CATSGWQSNYGYTF

J gene: TRBJ1-2
V gene: TRBV24-1
clone size: once
CDR3 protein: CATSDQPRTEGYTF

J gene: TRBJ1-6
V gene: TRBV7-9
clone size: .
CDR3 protein: CASSLAGDRATSPLHF

J gene: TRBJ2-5
V gene: TRBV2
clone size: .
CDR3 protein: CASQGQVTQGTQYF

J gene: TRBJ1-2
V gene: TRBV5-5
clone size: .
CDR3 protein: CASSLDGTGDYGYTF

J gene: TRBJ1-5
V gene: TRBV2
clone size: .
CDR3 protein: CASSPGTDPNQPQHF

J gene: TRBJ1-1
V gene: TRBV19
clone size: .
CDR3 protein: CASSIRTEEAFF

J gene: TRBJ2-7
V gene: TRBV18
clone size: once
CDR3 protein: CASSPPVAGESLGQYF

J gene: TRBJ1-1
V gene: TRBV6-5
clone size: .
CDR3 protein: CASSRWVGRTEAFF

J gene: TRBJ1-4
V gene: TRBV5-1
clone size: once
CDR3 protein: CASRQTDEKLFF

J gene: TRBJ2-6
V gene: TRBV5-1
clone size: .
CDR3 protein: CASSSDGNSGANVLTF

J gene: TRBJ2-2
V gene: TRBV7-2
clone size: .
CDR3 protein: CASSYQGGTGELFF

J gene: TRBJ2-6
V gene: TRBV3-1/TRBV3-2
clone size: .
CDR3 protein: CASSPDRGSSGANVLTF

J gene: TRBJ2-5
V gene: TRBV11-2
clone size: .
CDR3 protein: CASSLGAGDQETQYF

J gene: TRBJ2-1
V gene: TRBV24-1
clone size: .
CDR3 protein: CATSDNRGRSYNEQFF

J gene: TRBJ2-3
V gene: TRBV2
clone size: .
CDR3 protein: CASSRDSPRTDTQYF

J gene: TRBJ2-1
V gene: TRBV30
clone size: .
CDR3 protein: CAWSLTTLAGTYNEQFF

J gene: TRBJ1-6
V gene: TRBV15
clone size: .
CDR3 protein: CATSRGGQLDSYNSPLHF

J gene: TRBJ2-2
V gene: TRBV9
clone size: .
CDR3 protein: CASSVGGGLNTGELFF

J gene: TRBJ2-1
V gene: TRBV13
clone size: .
CDR3 protein: CASSLGLSWGSGYNEQFF

J gene: TRBJ2-5
V gene: TRBV18
clone size: .
CDR3 protein: CASSLLRGHVQETQYF

J gene: TRBJ2-6
V gene: TRBV7-2
clone size: .
CDR3 protein: CASAGSGANVLTF